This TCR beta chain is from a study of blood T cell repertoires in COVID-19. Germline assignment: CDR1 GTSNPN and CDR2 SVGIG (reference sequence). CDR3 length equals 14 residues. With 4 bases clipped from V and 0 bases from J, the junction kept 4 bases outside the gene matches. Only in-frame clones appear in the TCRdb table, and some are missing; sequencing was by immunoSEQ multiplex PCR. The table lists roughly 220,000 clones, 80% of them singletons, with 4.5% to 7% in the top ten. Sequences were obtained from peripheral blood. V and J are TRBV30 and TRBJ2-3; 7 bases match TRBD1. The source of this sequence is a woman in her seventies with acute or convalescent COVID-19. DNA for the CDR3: TGTGCCTGGAAAGACAGGGTTAGCACAGATACGCAGTATTTT. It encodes CAWKDRVSTDTQYF.